This TCR beta chain was sequenced during a study of early stage breast cancer tumors. V was trimmed by 4 bases and J by 0 bases, leaving 19 bases between them. CDR3 size: 17 residues. This table comes from immunoSEQ multiplex PCR, and its TCRdb copy is limited to in-frame clones, with some not included. The sample holds fewer than 70,000 clones, approximately 80% seen once. Sequencing was done on a sample of blood. The rearrangement joins TRBV23-1 to TRBJ2-7; D might be TRBD2 (6 bases). TRBV23-1 is designated an ORF whose function remains uncertain. The sequence was obtained from a person in their twenties or thirties with breast cancer. DNA of the CDR3: TGCGCCAGCAGTCCCCCGGGGCCGGGACTGAGCTCCTACGAGCAGTACTTC. This translates into CASSPPGPGLSSYEQYF.